A single sample gave rise to the 10 T cell receptor beta chains below, sequenced in a study of cytomegalovirus exposure and HLA in healthy donors (dated by TCRdb to the late 2010s). Libraries were made using the immunoSEQ multiplex PCR assay. The multiplex PCR relied on a mix of 60 forward primers for TCR Vbeta segments and 13 reverse primers for TCR Jbeta segments. The table was pulled from immuneACCESS by TCRdb, which kept in-frame rearrangements only. Such tables lose some clones; where checked, under half of the loss comes from unresolved V genes, and the rest has no known cause. The sample profile shows 100,000 to 120,000 clones; more than 65% of them were found once. The ten top clones hold roughly 5.6% of the sample. Sequencing was carried out using PBMCs. These receptors originate from a young man in good health and CMV-seropositive.

This clone was counted a few times. The V and J genes are TRBV6-5 and TRBJ1-5, with 7 bases matching TRBD1. V was pared by 5 bases and J by 2 bases, with 3 bases of the junction left unmatched. Per the germline V gene, CDR1 is MNHEY and CDR2 is SVGAGI. This CDR3 is 14 amino acids long. The CDR3 spells CASSGQGGNQPQHF. The CDR3 nucleotides read TGTGCCAGCAGTGGGCAGGGGGGCAATCAGCCCCAGCATTTT.

The genes are TRBV2 and TRBJ2-2; 13 bases map to TRBD2. V gave up 4 bases and J gave up 5 bases; unmatched junction bases: 4. The germline V gene encodes CDR1 SNHLY and CDR2 FYNNEI. CDR3 size: 16 residues. The CDR3 loop is CASSATSGGATGELFF. CDR3 nucleotides: TGTGCCAGCAGTGCAACTAGCGGGGGGGCAACCGGGGAGCTGTTTTTT.

The rearrangement joins TRBV6-6 to TRBJ1-4; D unresolved. Germline V gene data show CDR1 as MNHNY and CDR2 as SVGAGI (reference sequence). Trimming took off 5 bases at V and 4 bases at J, with 11 bases between the two ends. This CDR3 contains 14 residues. Written as DNA, the CDR3 is TGTGCCAGCAGTGATCGGGGAGGTAATGAAAAACTGTTTTTT. The encoded protein is CASSDRGGNEKLFF.

This sequence joins TRBV19 and TRBJ1-1, with D possibly being TRBD1 (5 bases). Germline lookup yields CDR1 LNHDA and CDR2 SQIVND (reference sequence). This CDR3 is 13 amino acids long. The V end lost 11 bases, the J end lost 4 bases, and 17 bases lay between the germline ends. The CDR3 DNA sequence: TGTGCCGCCTCACTGGGGGAGGGCACTGAAGCTTTCTTT. Its protein is CAASLGEGTEAFF.

The chain couples TRBV2 to TRBJ2-7, with 11 bases aligning to TRBD1. Per germline, CDR1 SNHLY and CDR2 FYNNEI. Losses at the gene ends were 4 bases for V and 4 bases for J; bases not matched to a gene: 0. The CDR3 has 13 residues. CDR3 DNA: TGTGCCAGCAGTGGGGACAGGGGGTACGAGCAGTACTTC. Amino acid sequence: CASSGDRGYEQYF.

This clone occurred once. V gene TRBV7-2 combines with J gene TRBJ2-1; 10 positions match TRBD2. The V and J ends lost 6 bases and 3 bases, in that order; junction bases with no gene match: 8. This CDR3 is built from 16 residues. Germline values: CDR1 SGHTA, CDR2 FQGNSA. CDR3 nucleotides: TGTGCCAGCAGAGCCTTTAGCGGGGGGTTCTACAATGAGCAGTTCTTC. Translation: CASRAFSGGFYNEQFF.

This clone was counted only a few times. V gene TRBV15 combines with J gene TRBJ2-2; TRBD1 matches 8 bases. Trimming took 3 bases from V and 4 from J; bases not matched to a gene: 10. CDR3 length: 17 residues. Germline assignment: CDR1 LNHNV and CDR2 YYDKDF (reference sequence). The CDR3 DNA reads TGTGCCACCAGCAGTCCGCCGGACAGGGTTGGCACCGGGGAGCTGTTTTTT. This encodes CATSSPPDRVGTGELFF.

The chain couples TRBV9 to TRBJ1-1; 8 bases agree with TRBD1. The ends lost 0 bases at V and 5 bases at J; junction bases unmatched: 3. CDR1 is SGDLS, CDR2 YYNGEE, per germline. This CDR3 is built from 14 residues. The DNA of the CDR3 is TGTGCCAGCAGCGTAGACCAGGGGGCGACTGAAGCTTTCTTT. It specifies CASSVDQGATEAFF.

The sample holds a few counts of this clone. V usage is TRBV19 and J usage is TRBJ2-1; 7 nucleotides match TRBD1. V lost 6 bases and J lost 4; bases outside the gene matches: 9. In germline, CDR1 is LNHDA, CDR2 SQIVND (reference sequence). This CDR3 comprises 15 residues. Here the CDR3 reads CASSYTTRGYNEQFF. Written as DNA, the CDR3 is TGTGCCAGTAGCTACACAACCAGGGGGTACAATGAGCAGTTCTTC. The whole variable domain, filled in from reference TRBV19 and TRBJ2-1, reads DGGITQSPKYLFRKEGQNVTLSCEQNLNHDAMYWYRQDPGQGLRLIYYSQIVNDFQKGDIAEGYSVSREKKESFPLTVTSAQKNPTAFYLCASSYTTRGYNEQFFGPGTRLTVL.

The DNA of the CDR3 is TGTGCCAACTCCCGGGGGGGCCTAGGCACAGATACGCAGTATTTT. This encodes CANSRGGLGTDTQYF. The gene calls are TRBV10-3 and TRBJ2-3; TRBD2 agrees at 8 bases. Germline CDR1 is ENHRY and CDR2 is SYGVKD. V was clipped by 10 bases and J by 1 base; unmatched bases: 10. The CDR3 spans 15 residues.